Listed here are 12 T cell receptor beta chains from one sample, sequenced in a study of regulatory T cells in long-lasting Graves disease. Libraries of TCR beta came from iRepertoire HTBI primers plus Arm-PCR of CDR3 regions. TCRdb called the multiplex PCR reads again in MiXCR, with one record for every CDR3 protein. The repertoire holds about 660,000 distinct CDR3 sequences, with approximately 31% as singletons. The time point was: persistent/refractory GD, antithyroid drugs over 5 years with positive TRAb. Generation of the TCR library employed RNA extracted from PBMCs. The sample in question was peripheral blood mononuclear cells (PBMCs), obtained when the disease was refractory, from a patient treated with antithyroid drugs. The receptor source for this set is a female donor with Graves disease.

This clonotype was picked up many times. The chain's CDR3 is CASSGRTSSGNTIYF. The CDR3 bases are TGTGCCAGCAGTGGCAGGACCTCCTCTGGAAACACCATATATTTT. This sequence joins TRBV6-1 and TRBJ1-3; D gene ambiguous. This CDR3 region has 15 residues. Between the trimmed V and J ends, which lost 4 bases and 0 bases, there was a span of 10 bases. Germline loops: CDR1 MNHNS, CDR2 SASEGT.

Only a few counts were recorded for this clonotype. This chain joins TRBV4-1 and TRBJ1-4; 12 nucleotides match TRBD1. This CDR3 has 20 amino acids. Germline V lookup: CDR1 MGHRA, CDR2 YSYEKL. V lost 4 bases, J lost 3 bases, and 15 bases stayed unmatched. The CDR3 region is CASSPLFTGTGGRANEKLFF. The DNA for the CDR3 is TGCGCCAGCAGCCCCCTATTCACCGGGACAGGGGGCAGGGCTAATGAAAAACTGTTTTTT.

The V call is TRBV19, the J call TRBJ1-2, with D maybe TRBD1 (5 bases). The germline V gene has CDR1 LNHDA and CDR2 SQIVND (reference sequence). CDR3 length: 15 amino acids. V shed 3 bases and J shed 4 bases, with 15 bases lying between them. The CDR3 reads CASSIRRKGTYGYTF. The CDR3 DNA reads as TGTGCCAGTAGTATTAGAAGGAAGGGGACCTATGGCTACACCTTC. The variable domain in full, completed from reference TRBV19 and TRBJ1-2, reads DGGITQSPKYLFRKEGQNVTLSCEQNLNHDAMYWYRQDPGQGLRLIYYSQIVNDFQKGDIAEGYSVSREKKESFPLTVTSAQKNPTAFYLCASSIRRKGTYGYTFGSGTRLTVV.

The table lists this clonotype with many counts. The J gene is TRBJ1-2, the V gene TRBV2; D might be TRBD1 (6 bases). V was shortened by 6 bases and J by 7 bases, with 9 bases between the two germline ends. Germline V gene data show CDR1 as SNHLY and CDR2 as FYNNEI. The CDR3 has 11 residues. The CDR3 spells CASRYRAGYTF. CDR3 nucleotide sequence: TGTGCCAGCAGATACAGGGCTGGCTACACCTTC.

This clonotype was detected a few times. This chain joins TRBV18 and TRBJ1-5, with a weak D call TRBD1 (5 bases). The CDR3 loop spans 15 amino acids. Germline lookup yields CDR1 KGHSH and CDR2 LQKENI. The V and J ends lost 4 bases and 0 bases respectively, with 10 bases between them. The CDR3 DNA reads TGTGCCAGCTCACTGGGACCGAGTAGCAATCAGCCCCAGCATTTT. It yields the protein CASSLGPSSNQPQHF.

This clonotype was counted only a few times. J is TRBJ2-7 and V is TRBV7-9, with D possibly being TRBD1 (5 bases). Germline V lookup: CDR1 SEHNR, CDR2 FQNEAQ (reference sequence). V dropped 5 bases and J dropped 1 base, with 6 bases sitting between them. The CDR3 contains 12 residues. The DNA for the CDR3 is TGTGCCAGCAGCCACAGGTCCTACGAGCAGTACTTC. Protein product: CASSHRSYEQYF.

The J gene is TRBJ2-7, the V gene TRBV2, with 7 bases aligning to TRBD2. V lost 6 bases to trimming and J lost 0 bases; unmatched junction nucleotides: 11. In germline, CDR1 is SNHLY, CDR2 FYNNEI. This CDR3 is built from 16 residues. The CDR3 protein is CASRVTSAWSSYEQYF. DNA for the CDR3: TGTGCCAGCAGGGTAACTAGCGCCTGGAGCTCCTACGAGCAGTACTTC. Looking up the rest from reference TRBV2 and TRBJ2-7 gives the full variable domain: EPEVTQTPSHQVTQMGQEVILRCVPISNHLYFYWYRQILGQKVEFLVSFYNNEISEKSEIFDDQFSVERPDGSNFTLKIRSTKLEDSAMYFCASRVTSAWSSYEQYFGPGTRLTVT.

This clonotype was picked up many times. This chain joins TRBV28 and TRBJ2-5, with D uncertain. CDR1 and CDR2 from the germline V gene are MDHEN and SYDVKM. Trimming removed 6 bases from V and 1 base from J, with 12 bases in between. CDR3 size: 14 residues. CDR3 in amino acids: CASSPALAQETQYF. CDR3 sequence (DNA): TGTGCCAGCAGCCCTGCTTTGGCCCAAGAGACCCAGTACTTC.

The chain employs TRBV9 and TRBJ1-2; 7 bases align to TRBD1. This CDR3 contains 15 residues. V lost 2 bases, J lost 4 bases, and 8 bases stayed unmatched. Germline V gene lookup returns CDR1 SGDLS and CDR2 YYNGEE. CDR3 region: CASSVSGTDAYGYTF. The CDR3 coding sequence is TGTGCCAGCAGCGTGTCCGGGACAGACGCCTATGGCTACACCTTC.

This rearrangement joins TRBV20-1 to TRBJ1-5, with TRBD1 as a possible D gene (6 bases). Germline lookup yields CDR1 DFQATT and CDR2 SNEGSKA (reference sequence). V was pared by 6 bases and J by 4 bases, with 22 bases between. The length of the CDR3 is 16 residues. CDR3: CSARDRSGVGNQPQHF. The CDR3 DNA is TGCAGTGCCCGAGACAGGTCCGGGGTAGGGAATCAGCCCCAGCATTTT.

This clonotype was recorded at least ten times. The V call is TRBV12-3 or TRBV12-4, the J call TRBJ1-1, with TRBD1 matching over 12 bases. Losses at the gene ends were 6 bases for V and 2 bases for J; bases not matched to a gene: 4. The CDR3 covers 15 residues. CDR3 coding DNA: TGTGCCAGCAGCCGGGGACAGGGGGCCAACACTGAAGCTTTCTTT. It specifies CASSRGQGANTEAFF.

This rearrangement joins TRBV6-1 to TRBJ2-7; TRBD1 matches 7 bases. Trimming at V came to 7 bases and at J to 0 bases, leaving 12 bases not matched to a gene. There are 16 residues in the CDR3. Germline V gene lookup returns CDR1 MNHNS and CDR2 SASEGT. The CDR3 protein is CASNPEPGQSSYEQYF. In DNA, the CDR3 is TGTGCCAGCAACCCTGAGCCGGGACAGAGCTCCTACGAGCAGTACTTC.